This T cell receptor beta chain was identified in a study of OX40 agonist ivuxolimab in advanced cancers. Study overall: Ivuxolimab is a fully human IgG2 antibody that activates OX40 (CD134). Two patients with cutaneous melanoma and one with hepatocellular carcinoma, three in total, showed partial responses.

This clone was seen only once. No antigen is known for it. The method was immunoSEQ multiplex PCR; TCRdb's version includes in-frame clones alone and lacks a portion of them. Of 8,000 to 10,000 clones listed, about 90% were seen once; the top ten hold over 10%. Overall study results and limits: In the 0.1-3.0 mg/kg groups, partial responders showed among the lowest expansion. Researchers report that CD8+ T cells had, on average, more expanded clones than CD4+.

Trimming left V 3 bases short and J 5 bases short, with 22 bases between. The CDR3 extends over 17 amino acids. The germline gives CDR1 SEHNR, CDR2 FQNEAQ (reference sequence). The TCR was taken from an adult with an advanced solid tumor such as melanoma, head and neck, liver or kidney cancer. The sample consisted of CD4+ or CD8+ T cells sorted from blood, taken in a trial of the OX40 agonist ivuxolimab. The chain couples TRBV7-9 to TRBJ2-5; D gene uncertain. The chain's CDR3 is CASSFGSRYISHETQYF. The CDR3 coding sequence is TGTGCCAGCAGCTTCGGCTCGCGGTATATTTCCCACGAGACCCAGTACTTC.